The 16 T cell receptor beta chains listed next were all sequenced from one sample in a study of shared clonotypes between healthy human individuals. Using immunoSEQ multiplex PCR, the repertoire was profiled, and TCRdb retains in-frame clones only, with some absent. The sample carries about 1.5 million clones, about 96% recorded once. The sample consisted of naive CD4+ T cells sorted from blood. Subset denoted: CD45RA+ positively selected. The receptor source for this set is a man under 40 in good health.

This rearrangement joins TRBV7-9 to TRBJ1-1; TRBD1 might be the D (6 bases). CDR1 SEHNR and CDR2 FQNEAQ come from the germline V gene (reference sequence). Trimming removed 5 bases from V and 6 bases from J, with 13 bases in between. CDR3 size: 13 residues. The chain's CDR3 is CASSNDRFPEAFF. The CDR3, as DNA: TGTGCCAGCAGCAATGACAGGTTTCCTGAAGCTTTCTTT.

This sequence joins TRBV20-1 and TRBJ1-2; D possibly corresponds to TRBD1 (5 bases). This CDR3 has 11 residues. Germline assignment: CDR1 DFQATT and CDR2 SNEGSKA (reference sequence). The CDR3 bases are TGCAGGAGAGAGGGAGGGGATGGCTACACCTTC. Protein: CRREGGDGYTF.

A word on this clone: The sample carries other DNA sequences with the same CDR3. The DNA for the CDR3 is TGTGCCATCAGTGAGTCATCCCAGGCTTATGGCTACACCTTC. This sequence encodes CAISESSQAYGYTF. This chain connects TRBV10-3 to TRBJ1-2; the D is unclear. This CDR3 contains 14 residues. Germline CDR1 is ENHRY and CDR2 is SYGVKD. V lost 0 bases, J lost 5 bases, and 10 bases lay in between.

The genes are TRBV28 and TRBJ2-1; D is undetermined. Per the germline V gene, CDR1 is MDHEN and CDR2 is SYDVKM. The CDR3 has 11 residues. The V and J ends lost 6 bases and 10 bases respectively, with 10 bases between them. The CDR3, as DNA: TGTGCCAGCAGCAATCGCAGGGAGCAGTTCTTC. Protein product: CASSNRREQFF.

The rearrangement uses TRBV7-6 and TRBJ2-1; tentatively, D is TRBD1 (5 bases). Trimming took off 1 base at V and 11 bases at J, with 9 bases between the two ends. The germline V gene encodes CDR1 SGHVS and CDR2 FNYEAQ. This CDR3 region has 12 residues. The CDR3 sequence is CASSLGGPKQFF. CDR3 nucleotides: TGTGCCAGCAGCTTAGGGGGCCCGAAGCAGTTCTTC.

Here the CDR3 DNA reads TGTGCCATCAGTCCGCGGGGCACCCTATCCCCAGATACGCAGTATTTT. Translation gives CAISPRGTLSPDTQYF. The chain joins TRBV10-3 to TRBJ2-3, with D possibly matching TRBD2 (6 bases). Trimming cost V 5 bases and J 4 bases, with 19 bases left between them. The CDR3 runs 16 residues. Germline V gene data show CDR1 as ENHRY and CDR2 as SYGVKD.

The chain is built from TRBV6-1 and TRBJ2-4; 9 positions match TRBD2. The junction had 9 bases not matched to a gene; V was cut back by 4 bases and J by 8 bases. This CDR3 comprises 15 residues. Germline V gene sequence: CDR1 MNHNS, CDR2 SASEGT. The CDR3 coding sequence is TGTGCCAGCAGTGTGTTGCCTAGCGGGAATGACATTCAGTACTTC. It is translated as CASSVLPSGNDIQYF.

The J gene is TRBJ2-2, the V gene TRBV5-6; no reliable D call. This CDR3 region has 16 residues. The germline CDR1 and CDR2 sequences are SGHDT and YYEEEE. Trimming took 0 bases from V and 5 from J, leaving 14 bases between them. CDR3 protein: CASSLATGWGTGELFF. The CDR3 coding sequence is TGTGCCAGCAGCTTGGCCACTGGGTGGGGAACCGGGGAGCTGTTTTTT.

The rearrangement uses TRBV2 and TRBJ2-1, with 10 bases aligning to TRBD2. J was trimmed by 7 bases and V by 9 bases; bases with no gene match: 15. This CDR3 has 16 amino acids. Looked up from germline, CDR1 is SNHLY and CDR2 is FYNNEI. The CDR3 DNA sequence: TGTGCCAGTACTTTAGTCCTAGCGGGGGCCGGAAATGAGCAGTTCTTC. Its translation is CASTLVLAGAGNEQFF.

This rearrangement joins TRBV29-1 to TRBJ1-2; weak D call: TRBD1 (5 bases). Germline V gene data show CDR1 as SQVTM and CDR2 as ANQGSEA. The CDR3 covers 12 residues. The germline V and J ends were trimmed by 6 bases and 1 base, with 9 bases remaining between them. The CDR3 DNA reads TGCAGCGTCCATGGGGGTAACTATGGCTACACCTTC. This encodes CSVHGGNYGYTF. Full variable domain (missing parts from reference TRBV29-1 and TRBJ1-2): SAVISQKPSRDICQRGTSLTIQCQVDSQVTMMFWYRQQPGQSLTLIATANQGSEATYESGFVIDKFPISRPNLTFSTLTVSNMSPEDSSIYLCSVHGGNYGYTFGSGTRLTVV.

This clone was found once. The chain joins TRBV5-4 to TRBJ2-6, with a possible D match to TRBD1 (5 bases). The V end lost 5 bases, the J end lost 0 bases, and 12 bases lay between the germline ends. Germline CDR1 is SGHNT and CDR2 is YYREEE (reference sequence). The length of the CDR3 is 16 residues. CDR3 sequence reads: CASSSDRFSGANVLTF. As DNA, the CDR3 is TGTGCCAGCAGTTCCGACAGATTCTCTGGGGCCAACGTCCTGACTTTC.

CDR3 residues: CAWKPGQPPYEQYF. For the CDR3, the DNA is TGTGCCTGGAAACCGGGACAGCCTCCCTACGAGCAGTACTTC. This chain uses TRBV30 with TRBJ2-7, with 7 bases that match TRBD1. V was clipped by 4 bases and J by 2 bases; unmatched bases: 8. The CDR3 runs 14 residues. Germline CDR1 GTSNPN, CDR2 SVGIG (reference sequence).

The CDR3 here is CSVYGQSREQYF. The CDR3 nucleotides read TGCAGCGTATACGGACAGTCTCGGGAGCAGTACTTC. V and J are TRBV29-1 and TRBJ2-7, with D perhaps matching TRBD1 (6 bases). The germline CDR1 and CDR2 sequences are SQVTM and ANQGSEA. Trimming took 6 bases from V and 7 from J, leaving 16 bases between them. CDR3 length: 12 residues.

V gene TRBV19 combines with J gene TRBJ2-1, with D possibly TRBD2 on 5 matching bases. V lost 3 bases, J lost 9 bases, and 15 bases lay in between. The CDR3 runs 14 residues. Germline CDR1 LNHDA, CDR2 SQIVND (reference sequence). The CDR3 DNA reads TGTGCCAGTAGTATTTCCGGAGGTCGGGGTGAGCAGTTCTTC. Protein sequence: CASSISGGRGEQFF.

The count of this clone is one. This chain links TRBV28 with TRBJ2-7; tentative D call: TRBD1 (5 bases). The V gene lost 2 bases and the J gene lost 2 bases, with 7 bases spanning the gap. The CDR3 runs 13 residues. Germline V CDR1 and CDR2: MDHEN, SYDVKM. CDR3 amino acids: CASSLPRAYEQYF. Here the CDR3 DNA reads TGTGCCAGCAGTTTACCCAGGGCCTACGAGCAGTACTTC.

The chain couples TRBV5-4 to TRBJ2-1; 8 bases agree with TRBD1. The length of the CDR3 is 15 residues. CDR1 and CDR2 from the germline V gene are SGHNT and YYREEE (reference sequence). V lost 4 bases to trimming and J lost 8 bases; unmatched junction nucleotides: 11. CDR3 protein: CASSQPGQVKDEQFF. CDR3 coding DNA: TGTGCCAGCAGCCAACCGGGACAGGTGAAGGATGAGCAGTTCTTC.